This TCR beta chain was documented in a study of T cells after yellow fever vaccination. This clonotype was counted at least ten times. V was pared by 7 bases and J by 7 bases, with 20 bases between. Germline V gene data show CDR1 as MNHEY and CDR2 as SVGEGT. This CDR3 comprises 15 residues. TCRdb called the 5' RACE reads again in MiXCR, with one record for every CDR3 protein. The table shows almost 600,000 distinct CDR3 sequences, with approximately 13% occurring only once. The genes are TRBV6-2 or TRBV6-3 and TRBJ2-1; D unclear. The sequence was collected from a man aged 25-40 years who received the YFV17D yellow fever vaccine. Source: PBMCs, taken on the day of the yellow fever booster vaccination. The CDR3 DNA follows: TGTGCCAGCACCCTTACGGGTCCCATAAGTAATGAGCAGTTCTTC. It yields the protein CASTLTGPISNEQFF.